The 24 T cell receptor beta chains below come from one sample, sequenced in a study of identical twins (dated by TCRdb to 2016 to 2017). Library preparation employed 5' RACE. Sequenced on an Illumina HiSeq 2000. Using fastp at Q25 and MiXCR, TCRdb reprocessed the public reads and kept productive beta chains. When rows share a CDR3 protein, they turn into one entry using the most common DNA and genes. The sample contains about 290,000 distinct CDR3 sequences, 8.5% to 9.5% of them found a single time. The ten largest clones represent around 7.1% of the sample. The same sample was also used in a study of yellow fever vaccine responses in identical twins.

Sequenced material: CD8+ T cells sorted from blood. The receptors derive from a woman between 18 and 29 years old in good health.

This chain links TRBV7-9 with TRBJ2-7; D unresolved. V lost 5 bases, J lost 3 bases, and 14 bases lay in between. This CDR3 is built from 14 residues. CDR1 and CDR2 from the germline V gene are SEHNR and FQNEAQ (reference sequence). The DNA of the CDR3 is TGTGCCAGCAGCCCGCCTGCCGCGAACTACGAGCAGTACTTC. Its protein product is CASSPPAANYEQYF.

This clonotype was seen a few times. The chain recombines TRBV24-1 with TRBJ2-5, with D hard to call. The CDR3 length is 16 residues. Trimming took off 4 bases at V and 5 bases at J, with 19 bases between the two ends. Germline CDR1 and CDR2: KGHDR and SFDVKD. The CDR3 spells CATSESSKLEWETQYF. The CDR3 DNA reads TGTGCCACCAGTGAAAGCTCGAAGCTCGAGTGGGAGACCCAGTACTTC.

A note on this clonotype: The junction does not match germline at one end; this may be a read error. The chain has TRBV3-1 and TRBJ2-5, with D tentatively TRBD1 (6 bases). Germline V gene lookup returns CDR1 LGHDT and CDR2 YNNKEL (reference sequence). The CDR3 has 14 residues. The CDR3, as DNA: TGTACCAGCAGCCATTATAGACAGGAAGAGACCCAGTACTTC. This encodes CTSSHYRQEETQYF.

This clonotype appeared many times. The chain carries TRBV4-3 and TRBJ1-4, with D perhaps matching TRBD1 (5 bases). The V and J ends lost 0 bases and 8 bases respectively, with 16 bases between them. Germline V lookup: CDR1 LGHNA, CDR2 YSLEER. This CDR3 spans 16 amino acids. The CDR3 reads CASSQEAGQGGEKLFF. The CDR3 DNA is TGCGCCAGCAGCCAAGAGGCGGGCCAGGGAGGGGAAAAACTGTTTTTT.

This clonotype was recorded at least ten times. This rearrangement joins TRBV6-5 to TRBJ1-5, with D possibly matching TRBD1 (6 bases). CDR3 length: 15 residues. The V gene lost 4 bases and the J gene lost 0 bases, with 10 bases spanning the gap. Germline V gene lookup returns CDR1 MNHEY and CDR2 SVGAGI. CDR3 protein: CASSSGAASNQPQHF. CDR3 nucleotides: TGTGCCAGCAGTTCGGGGGCGGCTAGCAATCAGCCCCAGCATTTT.

This clonotype came up a few times. The V gene is TRBV7-9, the J gene TRBJ1-1; tentatively, D is TRBD1 (6 bases). This CDR3 is 15 amino acids long. The V and J ends lost 5 bases and 0 bases respectively, with 13 bases between them. Germline loops: CDR1 SEHNR, CDR2 FQNEAQ (reference sequence). CDR3 in amino acids: CASSKEGGMNTEAFF. As DNA, the CDR3 is TGTGCCAGCAGCAAAGAGGGGGGTATGAACACTGAAGCTTTCTTT. Supplemented by reference TRBV7-9 and TRBJ1-1, the full variable domain reads DTGVSQNPRHKITKRGQNVTFRCDPISEHNRLYWYRQTLGQGPEFLTYFQNEAQLEKSRLLSDRFSAERPKGSFSTLEIQRTEQGDSAMYLCASSKEGGMNTEAFFGQGTRLTVV.

The V gene is TRBV27, the J gene TRBJ2-2, with D possibly TRBD2 on 6 matching bases. Germline CDR1 reads MNHEY; CDR2 reads SMNVEV (reference sequence). CDR3 length: 15 amino acids. Trimming took 8 bases from V and 4 from J, leaving 17 bases between them. The CDR3 region is CASASGLASTGELFF. The CDR3, as DNA: TGTGCCAGCGCATCGGGACTGGCAAGCACCGGGGAGCTGTTTTTT.

This clonotype was picked up a small number of times. The chain has TRBV6-2 or TRBV6-3 and TRBJ2-3; D gene ambiguous. From germline, CDR1 is MNHEY and CDR2 SVGEGT. CDR3 length: 14 residues. Trimming cost V 2 bases and J 11 bases, with 17 bases left between them. The CDR3 is CASSYPAAAYRQYF. CDR3 DNA: TGTGCCAGCAGTTACCCGGCGGCCGCCTATCGGCAGTATTTT.

This clonotype was observed many times. The chain recombines TRBV12-3 or TRBV12-4 with TRBJ1-5; maybe TRBD1 (5 bases). V dropped 6 bases and J dropped 5 bases, with 17 bases sitting between them. This CDR3 is 15 amino acids long. Written as DNA, the CDR3 is TGTGCCAGCAGCCAACGCTCTGGGGGTTATCAGCCCCAGCATTTT. Amino acid sequence: CASSQRSGGYQPQHF.

This rearrangement joins TRBV6-5 to TRBJ2-1, with D hard to call. The CDR3 sequence is 14 residues long. V lost 2 bases to trimming and J lost 1 base, with 6 bases between them. Germline CDR1 reads MNHEY; CDR2 reads SVGAGI. The CDR3 bases are TGTGCCAGCAGTTACGGGGTATCCTACAATGAGCAGTTCTTC. Its protein product is CASSYGVSYNEQFF.

The sample holds many counts of this clonotype. The chain joins TRBV29-1 to TRBJ2-3; no clear D. The CDR3 length is 13 residues. Trimming shortened V by 3 bases and J by 4 bases, and 11 bases separated the two germline ends. CDR1 and CDR2 from the germline V gene are SQVTM and ANQGSEA. CDR3 amino acids: CSVEETSPDTQYF. In nucleotides, the CDR3 is TGCAGCGTTGAGGAGACCTCGCCAGATACGCAGTATTTT.

The rearrangement joins TRBV4-3 to TRBJ2-4, with D possibly TRBD2 on 6 matching bases. CDR3 length: 15 residues. V lost 0 bases and J 7 bases, leaving 13 bases between the germline ends. Germline V gene data show CDR1 as LGHNA and CDR2 as YSLEER. The CDR3 DNA reads as TGCGCCAGCAGCCAAGATAGGCTAGCGTTGAACATTCAGTACTTC. Protein: CASSQDRLALNIQYF.

The rearrangement links TRBV12-3 or TRBV12-4 to TRBJ2-3; D perhaps matches TRBD2 (6 bases). The CDR3 covers 15 residues. V dropped 5 bases and J dropped 3 bases, with 15 bases sitting between them. In nucleotides, the CDR3 is TGTGCCAGCAGTCCATCGGGAGAAACAACAGATACGCAGTATTTT. Protein sequence: CASSPSGETTDTQYF.

V gene TRBV4-2 combines with J gene TRBJ2-6, with D perhaps TRBD2 (5 bases). Trimming pared 0 bases from V and 2 bases from J, leaving 14 bases between. The CDR3 has 18 amino acids. From germline, CDR1 is LGHNA and CDR2 YNFKEQ. The CDR3 DNA is TGTGCCAGCAGCCAAGATCCCGTCGCGGGCACTGGGGCCAACGTCCTGACTTTC. Encoded protein: CASSQDPVAGTGANVLTF.

In its sample, this clonotype was seen a few times. V usage is TRBV5-1 and J usage is TRBJ2-5; 8 bases line up with TRBD1. The CDR3 covers 14 residues. Germline CDR1 and CDR2: SGHRS and YFSETQ. Trimming removed 0 bases from V and 5 bases from J; junction bases left unmatched: 3. The CDR3 nucleotides are TGCGCCAGCAGCTTGGGGGGACAGGTGGAGACCCAGTACTTC. It codes for CASSLGGQVETQYF.

The gene calls are TRBV13 and TRBJ2-2; 9 nucleotides match TRBD1. The CDR3 covers 14 residues. Germline V gene lookup returns CDR1 PRHDT and CDR2 FYEKMQ (reference sequence). V lost 5 bases to trimming and J lost 6 bases; unmatched junction nucleotides: 4. The CDR3 sequence is CASSEDRGAGELFF. For the CDR3, the DNA is TGTGCCAGCAGCGAGGACAGGGGCGCCGGGGAGCTGTTTTTT.

V usage is TRBV5-1 and J usage is TRBJ2-3; the match to TRBD2 covers 14 bases. Losses at the gene ends were 4 bases for V and 6 bases for J; bases not matched to a gene: 7. The CDR3 is made up of 16 amino acids. From germline, CDR1 is SGHRS and CDR2 YFSETQ. CDR3 residues: CASSPGTSGSRDTQYF. CDR3 nucleotides: TGCGCCAGCAGCCCTGGGACTAGCGGGAGTCGGGATACGCAGTATTTT.

On this clonotype itself: The CDR3 ends on some other residue instead of the conserved phenylalanine or tryptophan, so this is likely a read error. The J gene is TRBJ1-4, the V gene TRBV30; D uncertain. Trimming stripped 3 bases from V and 8 bases from J, with 10 bases between. Germline V gives CDR1 GTSNPN, CDR2 SVGIG (reference sequence). The CDR3 consists of 12 residues. In nucleotides, the CDR3 is TGTGCCTGGAGGGCCCTAGGGGAAAAACTGTTTCTT. Translation: CAWRALGEKLFL.

This clonotype was seen a few times. V is TRBV4-2 and J is TRBJ1-1; the D gene is possibly TRBD1 (6 bases). Trimming pared 3 bases from V and 1 base from J, leaving 9 bases between. The germline V gene encodes CDR1 LGHNA and CDR2 YNFKEQ. The CDR3 contains 14 residues. CDR3 sequence (DNA): TGTGCCAGCAGCCACGAGACAGGGAACACTGAAGCTTTCTTT. As protein: CASSHETGNTEAFF.

This clonotype was observed a few times. This sequence joins TRBV3-1 and TRBJ2-7, with D unclear. V lost 1 base, J lost 3 bases, and 10 bases lay in between. The CDR3 loop spans 14 amino acids. Germline-derived CDR1 and CDR2 are LGHDT and YNNKEL (reference sequence). CDR3 residues: CASSQGNFHYEQYF. The CDR3 DNA follows: TGTGCCAGCAGCCAAGGTAATTTCCACTACGAGCAGTACTTC.

This clonotype has only a few counts. The chain recombines TRBV5-1 with TRBJ1-1; D is possibly TRBD1 (5 bases). Germline V lookup: CDR1 SGHRS, CDR2 YFSETQ. The CDR3 totals 15 residues. V was trimmed by 0 bases and J by 4 bases, leaving 13 bases between them. CDR3 coding DNA: TGCGCCAGCAGCTTGGTAGGGGAACTACGCACTGAAGCTTTCTTT. Translating gives CASSLVGELRTEAFF.

The V gene is TRBV11-2, the J gene TRBJ1-1; a weak D match, TRBD1 (5 bases). Germline V CDR1 and CDR2: SGHAT, FQNNGV. The CDR3 extends over 14 amino acids. Trimming took off 6 bases at V and 1 base at J, with 12 bases between the two ends. CDR3 sequence (DNA): TGTGCCAGCAGGTTTGTGGGGCCGAACACTGAAGCTTTCTTT. This translates into CASRFVGPNTEAFF.

The chain links TRBV29-1 to TRBJ1-1; D is possibly TRBD1 (5 bases). The length of the CDR3 is 12 residues. Germline lookup yields CDR1 SQVTM and CDR2 ANQGSEA. V gave up 8 bases and J gave up 4 bases, with 14 bases separating them. The CDR3 loop reads CSTPRGGTEAFF. CDR3 in DNA: TGCAGCACCCCCCGTGGGGGCACTGAAGCTTTCTTT.

This rearrangement joins TRBV27 to TRBJ2-7, with 8 bases fitting TRBD1. CDR3 size: 18 residues. Trimming took 4 bases from V and 6 from J; bases not matched to a gene: 20. The V gene's germline CDR1 is MNHEY and CDR2 SMNVEV (reference sequence). CDR3 nucleotides: TGTGCCAGCAGTTCGAACCTCGACAGGGGACTGAGGCTGGGCGAGCAGTACTTC. Amino acids: CASSSNLDRGLRLGEQYF.